Listed below are T cell receptor beta chains from one sample, sequenced in a study of blood T cell repertoires in COVID-19. Only in-frame clones appear in the TCRdb table, and some are missing; sequencing was by immunoSEQ multiplex PCR. The profile shows some 260,000 clones, about nine tenths of them singletons. The sequencing input was PBMCs or T cells enriched from blood (not recorded which). The receptors come from a middle-aged man who had recovered from COVID-19. Both conserved end residues are part of each CDR3. D genes are given only for firm matches. Clone size, where shown, is once, few, many, or a class for clones that have expanded.

j_call | v_call | clone_size | d_call | cdr3_nt | cdr3_aa
TRBJ2-2 | TRBV4-1 | NA | NA | TGCGCCAGCAGCCAGTGGACAGAAAACACCGGGGAGCTGTTTTTT | CASSQWTENTGELFF
TRBJ2-3 | TRBV25-1 | NA | TRBD1 | TGTGCCAGCAGCGGACAGGGAGAAGTTACGCAGTATTTT | CASSGQGEVTQYF
TRBJ2-1 | TRBV7-9 | NA | NA | TGTGCCAGCAGCTCGACAGAGGACAATGAGCAGTTCTTC | CASSSTEDNEQFF
TRBJ1-1 | TRBV6-5 | NA | NA | TGTGCCAGCAGTTCCCGGGACAAAGCTTTCTTT | CASSSRDKAFF
TRBJ2-7 | TRBV6-1 | NA | TRBD2 | TGTGCCAGCAGTTCTCCTAGCGGACTCTACGAGCAGTACTTC | CASSSPSGLYEQYF
TRBJ1-5 | TRBV28 | NA | NA | TGTGCCAGCAGTGAGGACAGTAGAACTTGGGGGCCCCAGCATTTT | CASSEDSRTWGPQHF
TRBJ2-3 | TRBV2 | NA | NA | TGTGCCAGCAGTGAGGGCAGGGCAACCACAGATACGCAGTATTTT | CASSEGRATTDTQYF
TRBJ1-5 | TRBV7-9 | once | TRBD1 | TGTGCCAGCAGTCTTAAGGGGACAGCTGGAGATAGCAATCAGCCCCAGCATTTT | CASSLKGTAGDSNQPQHF
TRBJ2-7 | TRBV6-1 | NA | TRBD2 | TGTGCCAGCAGTGAAATGGGCGGGAGTGGATACGAGCAGTACTTC | CASSEMGGSGYEQYF
TRBJ1-6 | TRBV5-4 | NA | TRBD1 | TGTGCCAGCAGCTTGATAGACAGGGTCTCCTATAATTCACCCCTCCACTTT | CASSLIDRVSYNSPLHF
TRBJ1-3 | TRBV14 | once | NA | TGTGCCAGCAGCCAAGATGGGGGAGGTCGTGGAAACACCATATATTTT | CASSQDGGGRGNTIYF
TRBJ1-2 | TRBV7-2 | NA | NA | TGTGCCAGCAGCTCATACAGGGTTAACTATGGCTACACCTTC | CASSSYRVNYGYTF
TRBJ2-1 | TRBV5-1 | NA | NA | TGCGCCAGCAGCTTGGATGGCGGGATCCCCTACAATGAGCAGTTCTTC | CASSLDGGIPYNEQFF
TRBJ2-7 | TRBV6-5 | NA | TRBD2 | TGTGCCAGCAGTTATACCCCAGCGGGGCCGTTAGACGAGCAGTACTTC | CASSYTPAGPLDEQYF
TRBJ2-3 | TRBV9 | once | NA | TGTGCCAGCAGCGGGGGACTCCCTCTGGATACGCAGTATTTT | CASSGGLPLDTQYF
TRBJ2-7 | TRBV10-3 | NA | NA | TGTGCCATCAGTGATCCCAGGGCCCCCTACGAGCAGTACTTC | CAISDPRAPYEQYF
TRBJ2-5 | TRBV6-2/TRBV6-3 | NA | NA | TGTGCCAGCAGTTCTCTTGCGGAGACCCAGTACTTC | CASSSLAETQYF
TRBJ1-2 | TRBV29-1 | NA | NA | TGCAGCGTTGAGGAGGGGTCGTATCGCTACACCTTC | CSVEEGSYRYTF
TRBJ1-5 | TRBV7-9 | NA | NA | TGTGCCAGCAGCTTTACAAATAGCAATCAGCCCCAGCATTTT | CASSFTNSNQPQHF
TRBJ1-2 | TRBV19 | NA | TRBD1 | TGTGCCAGTAGTGTAGGGACAGGGTTCTATGGCTACACCTTC | CASSVGTGFYGYTF
TRBJ2-2 | TRBV5-1 | NA | NA | TGCGCCAGCAGCTCGGTATGGACCGGGGAGCTGTTTTTT | CASSSVWTGELFF
TRBJ1-1 | TRBV19 | NA | NA | TGTGCCAGTAGCCCACACGACAGGAGGAACACTGAAGCTTTCTTT | CASSPHDRRNTEAFF
TRBJ1-2 | TRBV5-4 | NA | TRBD1 | TGTGCCAGCAGCACCGGGACAGAATCGAGATATGGCTACACCTTC | CASSTGTESRYGYTF
TRBJ1-1 | TRBV12-3/TRBV12-4 | NA | NA | TGTGCCCACAGGGCTTTTATGAACACTGAAGCTTTCTTT | CAHRAFMNTEAFF
TRBJ2-7 | TRBV7-6 | NA | NA | TGTGCCAGCAGCTTATCGCAGGACTACGAGCAGTACTTC | CASSLSQDYEQYF
TRBJ2-1 | TRBV29-1 | NA | TRBD2 | TGCAGCGTTGAAGATCTGGAGCGGGAGCGGCGAGAGCAGTTCTTC | CSVEDLERERREQFF
TRBJ2-7 | TRBV2 | NA | NA | TGTGCCAGCAGTATATACGAGCAGTACTTC | CASSIYEQYF
TRBJ2-1 | TRBV10-3 | NA | TRBD2 | TGTGCCATCAGTAAGGGGACTAGCGGGAGGATGCATGAGCAGTTCTTC | CAISKGTSGRMHEQFF
TRBJ1-4 | TRBV29-1 | NA | NA | TGCAGCGTTCCCGGCGGGGGGGGAAGTGAAAAACTGTTTTTT | CSVPGGGGSEKLFF
TRBJ1-2 | TRBV5-8 | NA | NA | TGTGCCAGCACCCCGGGGAGGGCTGGGTCTCATGGCTACACCTTC | CASTPGRAGSHGYTF
TRBJ2-7 | TRBV11-1 | NA | TRBD2 | TGTGCCAGCAGCTTAAGTGGTGCGGGAGTGGTTTCCGAGCAGTACTTC | CASSLSGAGVVSEQYF
TRBJ2-1 | TRBV6-1 | NA | TRBD2 | TGTGCCAGCAGTGCAGCTAGCGGGGGGGCCGGTAATGAGCAGTTCTTC | CASSAASGGAGNEQFF
TRBJ2-5 | TRBV11-2 | NA | TRBD1 | TGTGCCAGCAGTCAAAAGGGAGTTACAGGGGGCGAGGAGACCCAGTACTTC | CASSQKGVTGGEETQYF